This TCR beta chain was sequenced during a study of blood T cells in healthy people across ages. General study results and limits: Roughly linearly, TCR beta diversity per million T cells fell as age increased.

Then a second PCR, running roughly 7 to 11 cycles, was carried out with a sample-barcoded 5' primer and a J-beta primer mix. Each single sample gave us at least 2.5 million CDR3-containing paired-end reads. TCRdb analysed the 5' RACE reads with MiXCR anew, one entry per CDR3 protein. The data contain more than 1,400,000 distinct CDR3 sequences, 42% of them singletons. Roughly 9.2 milliliters of peripheral blood were drawn from each donor into EDTA-treated tubes. With respect to this clonotype: What it binds is unknown.

This CDR3 is 19 amino acids long. Per germline, CDR1 SGHDN and CDR2 FVKESK. V dropped 4 bases and J dropped 9; count of bases not matched to a gene: 21. The sequenced sample was blood. This chain connects TRBV14 to TRBJ2-3; 11 bases align to TRBD2. This clonotype was sampled from a woman aged 18-35 years in good health. The CDR3, as DNA: TGTGCCAGCAGCCCCAGGGGGACTAGCGGTCTCCCGACAGATACGACGCAGTATTTT. Its protein product is CASSPRGTSGLPTDTTQYF.